This T cell receptor (beta chain) was retrieved from a study of CD8 T cells in Susac syndrome. Remarks on this clonotype: The antigen is not known.

RNA was extracted with the RNeasy kit, and a quantity of about 0.45 to 1 ug was reverse transcribed using random hexamers. MiXCR, applied by TCRdb to the immunoSEQ multiplex PCR reads, yields one record per CDR3 protein. The profile shows about 150,000 distinct CDR3 sequences, roughly 96% of them singletons. V was shortened by 8 bases and J by 1 base, with 10 bases between the two germline ends. CDR1 is MNHNY and CDR2 is SVGAGI in the germline V gene (reference sequence). The CDR3 contains 13 residues. Notes on the study in general: Only a relatively small number of individuals were included in the TCR sequencing and HLA analysis.

Isolation of CD8+ and CD4+ T cells was performed negatively, whereas enrichment of TEMRA cells was done by FACS. The chain recombines TRBV6-6 with TRBJ2-3; D is unclear. The receptor was derived from a human donor with multiple sclerosis. The sample comprised CD8+ T cells from PBMCs. The CDR3 DNA reads TGTGCCAGCTTGGCGGTTGGCACAGATACGCAGTATTTT. It codes for CASLAVGTDTQYF.